Below, 25 T cell receptor beta chains from the same sample are listed, as sequenced in a study of T cell responses to AZD1222 COVID-19 vaccine. Sequenced by immunoSEQ multiplex PCR; TCRdb stores in-frame clones only, minus some. This table has around 130,000 clones, about 82% appearing once. The sequences come from peripheral blood, collected on day 0 of AZD1222 vaccination. These receptor sequences come from an adult in good health.

This clone showed up just a few times. V gene TRBV21-1 combines with J gene TRBJ1-5; TRBD1, the table's D call, was not compared with the DNA. TRBV21-1 is a pseudogene segment. The CDR3 is 16 residues long. DNA for the CDR3: TGTGCCAGCAGCAATGGGATACAGGGGGTAGGTCAGCCCCAGCATTTT. It codes for CASSNGIQGVGQPQHF.

This sequence joins TRBV28 and TRBJ2-1; D uncertain. The ends were cut back, 2 bases at V and 5 bases at J, with 13 bases in the middle. The CDR3 contains 15 residues. The germline V gene encodes CDR1 MDHEN and CDR2 SYDVKM. DNA for the CDR3: TGTGCCAGCAGTTTAACGCGGCCCCCCGACAATGAGCAGTTCTTC. Its translation is CASSLTRPPDNEQFF. The full variable domain, its missing parts supplied by reference TRBV28 and TRBJ2-1, is DVKVTQSSRYLVKRTGEKVFLECVQDMDHENMFWYRQDPGLGLRLIYFSYDVKMKEKGDIPEGYSVSREKKERFSLILESASTNQTSMYLCASSLTRPPDNEQFFGPGTRLTVL.

This rearrangement joins TRBV4-1 to TRBJ1-3; the D gene is possibly TRBD1 (5 bases). CDR3 length: 15 amino acids. CDR1 MGHRA and CDR2 YSYEKL come from the germline V gene. The V and J ends lost 0 bases and 3 bases respectively, with 9 bases between them. The CDR3 region has the DNA TGCGCCAGCAGCCAAGACCACAGGTTTGGAAACACCATATATTTT. Its translation is CASSQDHRFGNTIYF.

This clone was detected once. CDR3 bases: TGTGCCAGCAGCCTAACAGGGGTGGGAGAGACCCAGTACTTC. This translates into CASSLTGVGETQYF. The genes are TRBV5-6 and TRBJ2-5, with 7 nucleotides matching TRBD1. The CDR3 covers 14 residues. The germline V gene has CDR1 SGHDT and CDR2 YYEEEE. Losses at the gene ends were 4 bases for V and 4 bases for J; bases not matched to a gene: 7.

Written as DNA, the CDR3 is TGTGCCAGCCTCGCGGGCAGCGCCTACAATGAGCAGTTCTTC. Amino acids: CASLAGSAYNEQFF. V gene TRBV18 combines with J gene TRBJ2-1; D is perhaps TRBD2 (5 bases). This CDR3 has 14 residues. Germline assignment: CDR1 KGHSH and CDR2 LQKENI. The germline V and J ends were trimmed by 8 bases and 2 bases, with 13 bases remaining between them.

J is TRBJ1-1 and V is TRBV19; tentatively, D is TRBD1 (6 bases). V was trimmed by 5 bases and J by 1 base, leaving 17 bases between them. The germline V gene has CDR1 LNHDA and CDR2 SQIVND (reference sequence). This CDR3 contains 16 residues. CDR3 DNA sequence: TGTGCCAGTAGTTCCGTTTATGCAGGGGCGAACACTGAAGCTTTCTTT. It specifies CASSSVYAGANTEAFF.

The chain combines TRBV3-1 (or the pseudogene TRBV3-2) with TRBJ2-1; TRBD1 matches at 11 bases. The junction had 5 bases not matched to a gene; V was cut back by 3 bases and J by 7 bases. This CDR3 is built from 15 residues. CDR1 and CDR2 from the germline V gene are LGHDT and YNNKEL (reference sequence). This chain's CDR3 is CASSHPGTGGNEQFF. The CDR3 DNA reads as TGTGCCAGCAGCCACCCCGGGACAGGGGGAAATGAGCAGTTCTTC.

The chain employs TRBV21-1 and TRBJ1-5. TRBV21-1 is annotated as a pseudogene. The CDR3 has 16 amino acids. The CDR3, as DNA: TGTGCCAGCAGCCACGGGGGACATAGTAGCAATCAGCCCCAGCATTTT. Its protein is CASSHGGHSSNQPQHF.

V and J are TRBV28 and TRBJ2-4; D might be TRBD1 (6 bases). Between the trimmed V and J ends, which lost 4 bases and 16 bases, there was a span of 20 bases. Germline V gene data show CDR1 as MDHEN and CDR2 as SYDVKM. The CDR3 consists of 13 residues. As DNA, the CDR3 is TGTGCCAGCAGTTCCCTCTCGACAGGAAGTTCCTACTTC. Its translation is CASSSLSTGSSYF.

The chain joins TRBV7-9 to TRBJ2-5; D is unclear. CDR3 length: 14 residues. The V and J ends lost 0 bases and 5 bases respectively, with 10 bases between them. Germline loops: CDR1 SEHNR, CDR2 FQNEAQ (reference sequence). The CDR3 DNA sequence: TGTGCCAGCAGCTTAGCGAGGATGGGGGAGACCCAGTACTTC. As protein: CASSLARMGETQYF.

This clone appeared once. V usage is TRBV12-3 or TRBV12-4 and J usage is TRBJ2-7, with 9 positions matching TRBD1. J was trimmed by 3 bases and V by 4 bases; bases with no gene match: 1. This CDR3 comprises 13 residues. The CDR3 bases are TGTGCCAGCAGTTGGGACAGGGTCTACGAGCAGTACTTC. The encoded protein is CASSWDRVYEQYF.

The chain joins TRBV5-8 to TRBJ2-5; tentatively, D is TRBD2 (6 bases). This CDR3 has 15 residues. Trimming pared 3 bases from V and 7 bases from J, leaving 19 bases between. From germline, CDR1 is SGHTS and CDR2 YDEGEE. The CDR3 is CASSSSGRGYGTQYF. For the CDR3, the DNA is TGTGCCAGCAGCTCCTCAGGGCGGGGTTACGGGACCCAGTACTTC. The full variable domain, rest sourced from reference TRBV5-8 and TRBJ2-5, is EAGVTQSPTHLIKTRGQQATLRCSPISGHTSVYWYQQALGLGLQFLLWYDEGEERNRGNFPPRFSGRQFPNYSSELNVNALELEDSALYLCASSSSGRGYGTQYFGPGTRLLVL.

This chain joins TRBV5-1 and TRBJ2-3; 7 nucleotides match TRBD1. This CDR3 has 19 residues. V was pared by 0 bases and J by 0 bases, with 13 bases of the junction left unmatched. Germline CDR1 is SGHRS and CDR2 is YFSETQ. As DNA, the CDR3 is TGCGCCAGCAGCTTGGGCCAGGGGGTTTACCCGACTAGCACAGATACGCAGTATTTT. This encodes CASSLGQGVYPTSTDTQYF.

The J gene is TRBJ1-5, the V gene TRBV7-9; possible D gene TRBD1, 5 bases. Between the trimmed V and J ends, which lost 1 base and 5 bases, there was a span of 12 bases. This CDR3 contains 15 residues. The germline V gene has CDR1 SEHNR and CDR2 FQNEAQ (reference sequence). CDR3 sequence (DNA): TGTGCCAGCAGCTTAGTTGGCAGGGAGGATCAGCCCCAGCATTTT. This codes for CASSLVGREDQPQHF.

This chain uses TRBV20-1 with TRBJ2-7, with 11 bases that match TRBD1. The CDR3 is 16 amino acids. Germline CDR1 is DFQATT and CDR2 is SNEGSKA (reference sequence). Trimming cost V 3 bases and J 3 bases; bases outside gene matches: 10. CDR3 loop: CSASGQGAAFDYEQYF. The CDR3 nucleotides are TGCAGTGCTAGTGGACAGGGGGCGGCCTTTGACTACGAGCAGTACTTC.

The chain has TRBV12-3 or TRBV12-4 and TRBJ1-5; no definite D call. The CDR3 is 13 residues long. V was cut by 1 base and J by 6 bases, with 7 bases left in between. The CDR3: CASSLDQIQPQHF. CDR3 coding DNA: TGTGCCAGCAGTTTAGACCAGATTCAGCCCCAGCATTTT.

CDR3 DNA sequence: TGTGCCAGCAGTGGTGGGCGGTTGCCTGGAAACACCATATATTTT. It specifies CASSGGRLPGNTIYF. The chain joins TRBV2 to TRBJ1-3; no definite D call. V was shortened by 4 bases and J by 2 bases, with 12 bases between the two germline ends. Germline V gives CDR1 SNHLY, CDR2 FYNNEI. There are 15 residues in the CDR3.

This chain joins TRBV14 and TRBJ2-7; 7 bases fit TRBD2. CDR1 SGHDN and CDR2 FVKESK come from the germline V gene. This CDR3 region has 15 residues. V gave up 1 base and J gave up 4 bases; unmatched junction bases: 7. The CDR3 sequence: CASSQVFGGTYEQYF. In nucleotides, the CDR3 is TGTGCCAGCAGCCAAGTCTTCGGGGGGACGTACGAGCAGTACTTC.

The chain employs TRBV20-1 and TRBJ1-2; TRBD1 matches at 10 bases. The CDR3 covers 11 residues. Looked up from germline, CDR1 is DFQATT and CDR2 is SNEGSKA (reference sequence). With V trimmed by 6 bases and J by 8 bases, 3 bases remained unmatched. As DNA, the CDR3 is TGCAGTGCCCCGACAGGGGGCGGCTACACCTTC. This gives the protein CSAPTGGGYTF.

This chain joins TRBV3-1 (or the pseudogene TRBV3-2) and TRBJ2-3, with a possible D match to TRBD1 (6 bases). The CDR3 is 16 residues long. V lost 1 base to trimming and J lost 1 base, with 12 bases between them. Per germline, CDR1 LGHDT and CDR2 YNNKEL (reference sequence). CDR3 sequence reads: CASSQGTGWGTDTQYF. CDR3 nucleotide sequence: TGTGCCAGCAGCCAAGGAACAGGGTGGGGCACAGATACGCAGTATTTT.

This chain joins TRBV29-1 and TRBJ2-2, with unresolved D. The CDR3 consists of 12 residues. Trimming stripped 3 bases from V and 6 bases from J, with 8 bases between. The germline V gene has CDR1 SQVTM and CDR2 ANQGSEA. The chain's CDR3 is CSVDGVAGELFF. As DNA, the CDR3 is TGCAGCGTTGATGGGGTAGCCGGGGAGCTGTTTTTT.

The chain links TRBV12-3 or TRBV12-4 to TRBJ2-1, with 7 bases matching TRBD2. The CDR3 is 13 amino acids. Trimming took 7 bases from V and 7 from J; bases not matched to a gene: 7. The CDR3 is CASTGLESNEQFF. CDR3 bases: TGTGCCAGCACCGGACTAGAATCTAATGAGCAGTTCTTC.

The V call is TRBV7-9, the J call TRBJ2-7, with 8 bases lining up with TRBD2. Per germline, CDR1 SEHNR and CDR2 FQNEAQ (reference sequence). This CDR3 spans 15 amino acids. Trimming at V came to 4 bases and at J to 2 bases, leaving 7 bases not matched to a gene. As DNA, the CDR3 is TGTGCCAGCAGCTCCGAGCGGGAGCCTACCTACGAGCAGTACTTC. It yields the protein CASSSEREPTYEQYF.

This chain uses TRBV29-1 with TRBJ2-7, with a weak D call TRBD1 (5 bases). This CDR3 region has 17 residues. Germline CDR1 is SQVTM and CDR2 is ANQGSEA. V lost 0 bases and J 6 bases, leaving 24 bases between the germline ends. The CDR3 loop reads CSVEEERWAGNSGEQYF. CDR3 bases: TGCAGCGTTGAAGAGGAGAGATGGGCAGGGAATAGTGGCGAGCAGTACTTC.

V and J are TRBV7-2 and TRBJ1-1; D unclear. The CDR3 spans 13 residues. Germline lookup yields CDR1 SGHTA and CDR2 FQGNSA. Trimming stripped 5 bases from V and 7 bases from J, with 14 bases between. CDR3: CASSPGPQLEAFF. The CDR3 DNA reads as TGTGCCAGCAGCCCGGGCCCACAGCTTGAAGCTTTCTTT.